The 17 T cell receptor beta chains listed next were all sequenced from one sample in a study of blood T cell repertoires in COVID-19. TCRdb's copy holds only in-frame clones and misses some; the assay was immunoSEQ multiplex PCR. The top ten clones hold roughly 5.5% of a sample with approximately 6,000 clones, almost 90% of them seen once. Sequencing was performed on peripheral blood. The receptors were sampled from a man in his fifties or sixties with acute or convalescent COVID-19.

V is TRBV7-2 and J is TRBJ1-4, with TRBD1 identical over 7 bases. This CDR3 is 18 amino acids long. Germline-derived CDR1 and CDR2 are SGHTA and FQGNSA. V lost 5 bases and J lost 0; bases outside the gene matches: 12. CDR3: CASSPGGRGKTTNEKLFF. The CDR3 nucleotides are TGTGCCAGCAGCCCAGGAGGCAGGGGGAAAACAACTAATGAAAAACTGTTTTTT. Full variable domain (rest looked up from reference TRBV7-2 and TRBJ1-4): GAGVSQSPSNKVTEKGKDVELRCDPISGHTALYWYRQSLGQGLEFLIYFQGNSAPDKSGLPSDRFSAERTGGSVSTLTIQRTQQEDSAVYLCASSPGGRGKTTNEKLFFGSGTQLSVL.

The chain uses TRBV9 and TRBJ2-3; 13 bases match TRBD2. The CDR3 is 17 amino acids. Unmatched junction bases numbered 9, after V lost 3 bases and J lost 5 bases. Germline V gives CDR1 SGDLS, CDR2 YYNGEE. The CDR3 DNA reads TGTGCCAGCAGCGAAAAAACTAGCGGGGGGGCTAGAGATACGCAGTATTTT. Its translation is CASSEKTSGGARDTQYF.

V gene TRBV27 combines with J gene TRBJ1-6; TRBD1 is a possible D gene (5 bases). Germline V gene data show CDR1 as MNHEY and CDR2 as SMNVEV (reference sequence). V gave up 3 bases and J gave up 7 bases, with 10 bases separating them. This CDR3 is 14 amino acids long. CDR3 in amino acids: CASSLAGPNSPLHF. The CDR3 DNA reads as TGTGCCAGCAGTTTGGCAGGGCCGAATTCACCCCTCCACTTT.

This clone has just one count. This chain uses TRBV2 with TRBJ2-7; 11 positions match TRBD2. Trimming removed 8 bases from V and 7 bases from J; junction bases left unmatched: 10. The CDR3 runs 14 residues. Per germline, CDR1 SNHLY and CDR2 FYNNEI. Here the CDR3 reads CASGRLAGPGEQYF. The CDR3 DNA reads as TGTGCCAGCGGACGACTAGCGGGACCGGGAGAGCAGTACTTC.

This chain connects TRBV12-5 to TRBJ1-1; 7 bases match TRBD1. From germline, CDR1 is LGHNT and CDR2 FRNRAP. V was pared by 6 bases and J by 4 bases, with 17 bases of the junction left unmatched. The CDR3 has 17 residues. The DNA for the CDR3 is TGTGCTAGTGGAATCACCTACCAACAGGGGCTGGGCACTGAAGCTTTCTTT. Translating gives CASGITYQQGLGTEAFF.

The CDR3 reads CASSYVSQGGEAFF. The CDR3 DNA follows: TGTGCCAGCAGCTACGTTTCACAGGGGGGAGAAGCTTTCTTT. This chain links TRBV5-4 with TRBJ1-1; the match to TRBD1 covers 8 bases. J was trimmed by 8 bases and V by 3 bases; bases with no gene match: 9. The CDR3 is made up of 14 amino acids. Germline CDR1 SGHNT, CDR2 YYREEE (reference sequence).

The chain combines TRBV5-5 with TRBJ1-1, with D possibly matching TRBD1 (5 bases). CDR1 SGHKS and CDR2 YYEKEE come from the germline V gene (reference sequence). The CDR3 spans 17 residues. With 1 base removed from V and 0 bases from J, the gap between germline ends came to 16 bases. The CDR3 coding sequence is TGTGCCAGCAGCTTGTTGGGGGGTATTGGATTGAACACTGAAGCTTTCTTT. Translating gives CASSLLGGIGLNTEAFF.

The genes are TRBV16 and TRBJ2-7; TRBD1 aligns across 11 bases. The CDR3 runs 16 residues. Per germline, CDR1 KGHSY and CDR2 FQNENV. V shed 5 bases, J shed 5 bases, and the junction held 11 bases outside the gene matches. CDR3 amino acids: CASSGPGTGGSHEQYF. The CDR3 DNA follows: TGTGCCAGCAGCGGTCCCGGGACAGGGGGTTCTCACGAGCAGTACTTC.

The chain recombines TRBV4-1 with TRBJ1-4, with D tentatively TRBD1 (5 bases). V dropped 4 bases and J dropped 8 bases, with 8 bases sitting between them. This CDR3 comprises 12 residues. CDR1 MGHRA and CDR2 YSYEKL come from the germline V gene. Written as DNA, the CDR3 is TGCGCCAGCAGCCCAGGGTGGGAAAAACTGTTTTTT. Translation gives CASSPGWEKLFF.

The J gene is TRBJ1-2, the V gene TRBV6-5; D remains ambiguous. Germline-derived CDR1 and CDR2 are MNHEY and SVGAGI. V lost 6 bases and J lost 5, with 19 bases in between. This CDR3 comprises 15 residues. CDR3 bases: TGTGCCAGCAGCGAGGAGGGTTTGGGAGTTTATGGCTACACCTTC. Amino acids: CASSEEGLGVYGYTF.

This chain connects TRBV5-4 to TRBJ1-2, with 8 positions matching TRBD1. The CDR3 consists of 13 residues. Unmatched junction bases numbered 4, after V lost 5 bases and J lost 4 bases. CDR1 and CDR2 (germline): SGHNT, YYREEE (reference sequence). The CDR3 here is CASSKDRVYGYTF. CDR3 nucleotide sequence: TGTGCCAGCAGTAAGGACAGGGTCTATGGCTACACCTTC.

This clone has only one observation. The rearrangement uses TRBV4-2 and TRBJ2-2; D possibly corresponds to TRBD1 (6 bases). Germline assignment: CDR1 LGHNA and CDR2 YNFKEQ. V lost 4 bases, J lost 4 bases, and 16 bases lay in between. This CDR3 has 16 residues. The chain's CDR3 is CASSPKPGQPTGELFF. The CDR3 bases are TGTGCCAGCAGCCCCAAGCCGGGACAACCCACCGGGGAGCTGTTTTTT.

This sequence joins TRBV30 and TRBJ1-1, with a weak D call TRBD1 (6 bases). V was pared by 2 bases and J by 5 bases, with 15 bases between. The CDR3 covers 14 residues. The germline gives CDR1 GTSNPN, CDR2 SVGIG (reference sequence). The CDR3 DNA is TGTGCCTGGAGTCTAACAGGGAGGGGTACTGAAGCTTTCTTT. The encoded protein is CAWSLTGRGTEAFF.

The chain combines TRBV28 with TRBJ1-1, with a weak D call TRBD1 (6 bases). Germline V gene data show CDR1 as MDHEN and CDR2 as SYDVKM. The CDR3 is 15 residues long. V lost 5 bases to trimming and J lost 11 bases, with 24 bases between them. The CDR3 coding sequence is TGTGCCAGCAGTAGCCGGATTGGGGGCGCAACGGACGCTTTCTTT. This codes for CASSSRIGGATDAFF. The full variable domain, completed using reference TRBV28 and TRBJ1-1, is DVKVTQSSRYLVKRTGEKVFLECVQDMDHENMFWYRQDPGLGLRLIYFSYDVKMKEKGDIPEGYSVSREKKERFSLILESASTNQTSMYLCASSSRIGGATDAFFGQGTRLTVV.

This clone was seen just once. The genes are TRBV7-2 and TRBJ2-3; 7 bases fit TRBD2. V lost 3 bases to trimming and J lost 4 bases; unmatched junction nucleotides: 10. The germline gives CDR1 SGHTA, CDR2 FQGNSA. The CDR3 is made up of 16 amino acids. The CDR3 region has the DNA TGTGCCAGCAGCTTCCGGGACTATTGGGAGGCAGATACGCAGTATTTT. Amino acid sequence: CASSFRDYWEADTQYF.

The V gene is TRBV28, the J gene TRBJ2-7; 7 bases are shared with TRBD1. V shed 5 bases, J shed 3 bases, and the junction held 7 bases outside the gene matches. Germline V gene sequence: CDR1 MDHEN, CDR2 SYDVKM. The CDR3 has 14 residues. The DNA of the CDR3 is TGTGCCAGCAGTATCCGGGACAGATTCTACGAGCAGTACTTC. Residues: CASSIRDRFYEQYF.

The chain links TRBV27 to TRBJ2-5, with TRBD2 identical over 7 bases. The germline V gene encodes CDR1 MNHEY and CDR2 SMNVEV (reference sequence). This CDR3 is built from 12 residues. The CDR3 reads CAAGREGETQYF. The CDR3 DNA reads TGTGCAGCAGGCAGGGAGGGAGAGACCCAGTACTTC.